This T cell receptor (beta chain) was identified in a study of blood T cell repertoires in COVID-19. The CDR3 extends over 15 amino acids. Germline CDR1 and CDR2: SGDLS and YYNGEE. After removal of 2 bases from V and 1 base from J, the junction contained 5 bases not matched to a gene. Original processing methods: Reference gene primers were amplified, and this amplification served to estimate nucleated cell counts. Profiling relied on immunoSEQ multiplex PCR, and the TCRdb table lists in-frame clones only, not all of them. That table furnishes V, J and clone size, whereas the DNA furnished D and trimming. The table lists some 16,000 clones, around nine tenths of them singletons.

The sample comprised peripheral blood. The sequence was obtained from a human donor in a cohort sampled during active COVID-19. The chain links TRBV9 to TRBJ2-7; 8 positions match TRBD1. DNA for the CDR3: TGTGCCAGCAGCGTCGGTGGACAGGGATCCTACGAGCAGTACTTC. Residues: CASSVGGQGSYEQYF.